The present TCR beta chain was sequenced within a study of CD8+ T cells in alopecia areata. This CDR3 region has 14 residues. The V end was cut by 3 bases, the J end by 3 bases, with 11 bases between. The V gene's germline CDR1 is MNHEY and CDR2 SMNVEV (reference sequence). This clone was seen a single time. The treatment was: oral pan-JAK inhibitor, 5-10 mg twice daily. Investigators isolated RNA and reverse transcribed it into cDNA to act as the sequencing template. Data came from immunoSEQ multiplex PCR; TCRdb stores just in-frame clones and leaves some out. The sample lists about 140,000 clones, 50% to 65% occurring once.

The source material was CD8+ T cells sorted from blood, sampled at week 4, from a patient treated with tofacitinib. This receptor was identified in a human donor with alopecia areata. The chain combines TRBV27 with TRBJ1-2, with unresolved D. CDR3 sequence: CASSFVGGDYGYTF. The CDR3 DNA is TGTGCCAGCAGTTTCGTCGGTGGGGACTATGGCTACACCTTC.